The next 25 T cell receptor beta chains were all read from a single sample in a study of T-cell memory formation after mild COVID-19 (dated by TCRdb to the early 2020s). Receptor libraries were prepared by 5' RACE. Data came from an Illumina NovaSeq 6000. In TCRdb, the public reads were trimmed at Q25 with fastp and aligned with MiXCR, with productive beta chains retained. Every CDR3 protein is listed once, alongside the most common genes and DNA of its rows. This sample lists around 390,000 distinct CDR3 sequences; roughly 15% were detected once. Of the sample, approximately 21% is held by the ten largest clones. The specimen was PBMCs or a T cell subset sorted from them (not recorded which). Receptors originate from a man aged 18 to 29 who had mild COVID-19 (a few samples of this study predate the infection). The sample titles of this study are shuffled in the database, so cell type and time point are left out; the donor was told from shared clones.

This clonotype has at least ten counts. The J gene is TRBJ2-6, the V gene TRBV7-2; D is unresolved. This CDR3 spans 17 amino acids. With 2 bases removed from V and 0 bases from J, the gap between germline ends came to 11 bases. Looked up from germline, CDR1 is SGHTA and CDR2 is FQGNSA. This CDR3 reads CASSLMGSLSGANVLTF. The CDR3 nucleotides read TGTGCCAGCAGCTTAATGGGCAGCCTCTCTGGGGCCAACGTCCTGACTTTC.

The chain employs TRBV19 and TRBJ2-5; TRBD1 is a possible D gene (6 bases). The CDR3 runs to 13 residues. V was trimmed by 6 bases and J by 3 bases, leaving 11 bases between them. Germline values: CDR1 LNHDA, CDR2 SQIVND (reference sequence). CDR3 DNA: TGTGCCAGTAGAGAACAGGGAGAAGAGACCCAGTACTTC. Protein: CASREQGEETQYF.

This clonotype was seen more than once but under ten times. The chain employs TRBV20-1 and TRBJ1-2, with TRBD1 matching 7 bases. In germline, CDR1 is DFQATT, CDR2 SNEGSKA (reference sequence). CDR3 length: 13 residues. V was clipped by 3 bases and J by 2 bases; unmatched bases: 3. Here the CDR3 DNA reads TGCAGTGCTAGGACAGGGACGAACTATGGCTACACCTTC. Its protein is CSARTGTNYGYTF.

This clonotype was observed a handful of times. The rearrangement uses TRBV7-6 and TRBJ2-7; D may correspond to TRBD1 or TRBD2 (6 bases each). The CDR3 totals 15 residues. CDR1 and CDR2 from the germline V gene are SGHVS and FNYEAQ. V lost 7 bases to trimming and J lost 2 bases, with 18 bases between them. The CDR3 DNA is TGTGCCAGCACCCCGGGGGCCGGACAAACCTACGAGCAGTACTTC. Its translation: CASTPGAGQTYEQYF.

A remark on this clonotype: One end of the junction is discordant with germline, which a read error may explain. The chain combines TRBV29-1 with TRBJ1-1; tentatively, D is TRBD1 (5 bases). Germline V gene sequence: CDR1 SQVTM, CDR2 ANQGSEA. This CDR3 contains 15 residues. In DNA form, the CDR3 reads TGCAGAGTTGGGGGGTTTCGAAAGGATAACACTGAAGCTTTCTTT. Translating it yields CRVGGFRKDNTEAFF.

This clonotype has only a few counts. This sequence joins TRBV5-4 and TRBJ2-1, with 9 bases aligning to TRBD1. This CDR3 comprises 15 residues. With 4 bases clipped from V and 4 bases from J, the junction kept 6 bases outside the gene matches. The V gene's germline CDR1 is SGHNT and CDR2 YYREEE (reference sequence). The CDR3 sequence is CASSKGQGLYNEQFF. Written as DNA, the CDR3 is TGTGCCAGCAGCAAGGGACAGGGTTTGTACAATGAGCAGTTCTTC.

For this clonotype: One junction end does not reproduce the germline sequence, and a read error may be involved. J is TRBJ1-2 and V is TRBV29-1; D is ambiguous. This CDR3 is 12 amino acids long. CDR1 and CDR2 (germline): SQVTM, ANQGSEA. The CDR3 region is CSVEGPKGSKDF. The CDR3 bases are TGCAGCGTTGAAGGCCCTAAGGGCAGTAAGGACTTC.

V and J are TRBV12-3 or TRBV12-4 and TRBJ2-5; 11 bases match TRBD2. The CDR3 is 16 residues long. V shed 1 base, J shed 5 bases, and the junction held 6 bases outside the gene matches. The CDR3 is CASSLGLAGFMETQYF. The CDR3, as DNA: TGTGCCAGCAGTTTAGGACTAGCGGGGTTTATGGAGACCCAGTACTTC.

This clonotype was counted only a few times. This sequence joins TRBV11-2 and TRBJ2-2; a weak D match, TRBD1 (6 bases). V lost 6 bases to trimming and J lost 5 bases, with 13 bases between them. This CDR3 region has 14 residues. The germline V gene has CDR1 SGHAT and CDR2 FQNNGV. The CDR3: CASSQDRTTGELFF. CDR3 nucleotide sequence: TGTGCCAGCAGTCAAGACAGGACGACCGGGGAGCTGTTTTTT. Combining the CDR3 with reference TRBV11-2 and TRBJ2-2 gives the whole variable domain EAGVAQSPRYKIIEKRQSVAFWCNPISGHATLYWYQQILGQGPKLLIQFQNNGVVDDSQLPKDRFSAERLKGVDSTLKIQPAKLEDSAVYLCASSQDRTTGELFFGEGSRLTVL.

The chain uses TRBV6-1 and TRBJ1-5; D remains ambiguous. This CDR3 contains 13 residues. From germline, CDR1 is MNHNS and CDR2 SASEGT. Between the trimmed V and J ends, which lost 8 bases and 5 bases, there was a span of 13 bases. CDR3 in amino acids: CASAAPGYQPQHF. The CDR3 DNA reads TGTGCCAGCGCAGCCCCAGGCTATCAGCCCCAGCATTTT.

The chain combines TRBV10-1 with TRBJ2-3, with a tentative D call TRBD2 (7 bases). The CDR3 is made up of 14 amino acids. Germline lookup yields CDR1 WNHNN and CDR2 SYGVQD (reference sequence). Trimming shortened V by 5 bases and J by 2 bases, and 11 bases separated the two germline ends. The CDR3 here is CASSYGGPTDTQYF. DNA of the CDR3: TGCGCCAGCAGTTACGGGGGGCCCACAGATACGCAGTATTTT.

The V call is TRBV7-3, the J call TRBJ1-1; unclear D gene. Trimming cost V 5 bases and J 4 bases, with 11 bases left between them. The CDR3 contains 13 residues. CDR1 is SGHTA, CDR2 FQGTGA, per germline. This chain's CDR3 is CASSVLGGTEAFF. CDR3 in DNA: TGTGCCAGCAGCGTGCTGGGCGGCACTGAAGCTTTCTTT.

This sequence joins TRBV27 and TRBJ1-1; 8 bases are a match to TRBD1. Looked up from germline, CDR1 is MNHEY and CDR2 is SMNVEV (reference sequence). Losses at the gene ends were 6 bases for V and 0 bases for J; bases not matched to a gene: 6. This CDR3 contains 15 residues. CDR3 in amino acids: CASSQTGAMNTEAFF. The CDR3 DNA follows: TGTGCCAGCAGCCAGACAGGGGCCATGAACACTGAAGCTTTCTTT.

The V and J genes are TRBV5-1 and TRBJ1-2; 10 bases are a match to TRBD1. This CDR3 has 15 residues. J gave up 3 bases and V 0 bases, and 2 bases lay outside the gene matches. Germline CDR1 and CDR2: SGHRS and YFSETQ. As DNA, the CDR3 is TGCGCCAGCAGCTTGGAGGGACAGGGGTACTATGGCTACACCTTC. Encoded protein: CASSLEGQGYYGYTF.

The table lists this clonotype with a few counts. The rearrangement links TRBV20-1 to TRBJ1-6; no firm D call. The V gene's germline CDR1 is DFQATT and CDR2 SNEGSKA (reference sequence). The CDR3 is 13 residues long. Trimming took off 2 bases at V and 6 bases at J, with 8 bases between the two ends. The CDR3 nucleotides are TGCAGTGCTAGATGGGGTGGTAATTCACCCCTCCACTTT. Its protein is CSARWGGNSPLHF.

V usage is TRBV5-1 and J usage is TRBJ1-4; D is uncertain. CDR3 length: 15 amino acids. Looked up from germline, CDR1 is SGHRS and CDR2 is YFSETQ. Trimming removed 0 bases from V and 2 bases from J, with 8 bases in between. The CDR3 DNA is TGCGCCAGCAGCTTGGCAGCATTTACTAATGAAAAACTGTTTTTT. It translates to CASSLAAFTNEKLFF.

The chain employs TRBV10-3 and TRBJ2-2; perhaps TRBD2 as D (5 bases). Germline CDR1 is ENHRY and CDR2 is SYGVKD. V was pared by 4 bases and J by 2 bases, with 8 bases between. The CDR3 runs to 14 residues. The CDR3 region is CAISVGVNTGELFF. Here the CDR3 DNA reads TGTGCCATCAGTGTCGGGGTAAACACCGGGGAGCTGTTTTTT.

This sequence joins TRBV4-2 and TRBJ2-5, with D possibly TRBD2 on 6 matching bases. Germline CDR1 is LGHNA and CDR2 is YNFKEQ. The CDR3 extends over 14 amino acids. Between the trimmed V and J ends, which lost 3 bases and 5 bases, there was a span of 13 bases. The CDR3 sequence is CASSQGGPSETQYF. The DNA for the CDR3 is TGTGCCAGCAGCCAGGGGGGACCCTCGGAGACCCAGTACTTC.

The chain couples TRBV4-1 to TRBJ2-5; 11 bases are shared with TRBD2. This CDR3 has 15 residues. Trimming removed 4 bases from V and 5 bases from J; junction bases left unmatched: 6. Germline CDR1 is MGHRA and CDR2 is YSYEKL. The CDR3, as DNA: TGCGCCAGCAGCCGATCACTAGCGGGGGTTGAGACCCAGTACTTC. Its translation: CASSRSLAGVETQYF.

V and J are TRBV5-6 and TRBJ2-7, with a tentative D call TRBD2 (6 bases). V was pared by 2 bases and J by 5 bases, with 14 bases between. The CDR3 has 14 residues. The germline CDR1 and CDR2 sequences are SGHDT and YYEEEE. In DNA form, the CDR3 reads TGTGCCAGCAGCTTCGGAGGGCCGAGGGACGAGCAGTACGTC. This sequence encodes CASSFGGPRDEQYV.

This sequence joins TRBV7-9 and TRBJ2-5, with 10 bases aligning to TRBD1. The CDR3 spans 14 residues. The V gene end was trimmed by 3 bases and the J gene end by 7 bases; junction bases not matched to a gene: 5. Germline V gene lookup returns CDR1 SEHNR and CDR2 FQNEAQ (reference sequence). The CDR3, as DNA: TGTGCCAGCAGCTTGACAGGGGGCGATGGGACCCAGTACTTC. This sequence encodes CASSLTGGDGTQYF.

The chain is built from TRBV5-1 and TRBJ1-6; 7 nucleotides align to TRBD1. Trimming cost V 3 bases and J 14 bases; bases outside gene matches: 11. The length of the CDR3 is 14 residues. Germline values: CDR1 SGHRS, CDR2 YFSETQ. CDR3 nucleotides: TGCGCCAGCAGCTCCAACACAGGGGAAAGGACCCTCCACTTT. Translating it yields CASSSNTGERTLHF.

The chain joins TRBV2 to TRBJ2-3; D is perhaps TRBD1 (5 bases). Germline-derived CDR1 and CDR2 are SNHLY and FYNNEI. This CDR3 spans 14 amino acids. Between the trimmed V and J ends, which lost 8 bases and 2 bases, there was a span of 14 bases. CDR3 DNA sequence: TGTGCCAGCGCCAGGGTAATGTTCACAGATACGCAGTATTTT. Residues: CASARVMFTDTQYF. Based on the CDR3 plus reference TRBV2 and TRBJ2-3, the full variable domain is EPEVTQTPSHQVTQMGQEVILRCVPISNHLYFYWYRQILGQKVEFLVSFYNNEISEKSEIFDDQFSVERPDGSNFTLKIRSTKLEDSAMYFCASARVMFTDTQYFGPGTRLTVL.

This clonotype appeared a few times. This CDR3 is CSASGAASGGDTQYF. The CDR3 DNA sequence: TGCAGTGCTAGCGGTGCTGCTAGCGGAGGAGATACGCAGTATTTT. V usage is TRBV20-1 and J usage is TRBJ2-3, with 7 bases identical to TRBD2. The V segment lost 3 bases and the J segment 5 bases; nucleotides outside the gene matches: 11. The CDR3 totals 15 residues. Germline-derived CDR1 and CDR2 are DFQATT and SNEGSKA (reference sequence).

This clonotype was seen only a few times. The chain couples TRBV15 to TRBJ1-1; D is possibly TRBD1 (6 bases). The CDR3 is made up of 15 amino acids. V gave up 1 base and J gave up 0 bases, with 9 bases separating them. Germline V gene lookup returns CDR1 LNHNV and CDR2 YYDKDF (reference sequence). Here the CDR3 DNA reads TGTGCCACCAGCAGAGCCAAGGGGGTGAACACTGAAGCTTTCTTT. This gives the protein CATSRAKGVNTEAFF.